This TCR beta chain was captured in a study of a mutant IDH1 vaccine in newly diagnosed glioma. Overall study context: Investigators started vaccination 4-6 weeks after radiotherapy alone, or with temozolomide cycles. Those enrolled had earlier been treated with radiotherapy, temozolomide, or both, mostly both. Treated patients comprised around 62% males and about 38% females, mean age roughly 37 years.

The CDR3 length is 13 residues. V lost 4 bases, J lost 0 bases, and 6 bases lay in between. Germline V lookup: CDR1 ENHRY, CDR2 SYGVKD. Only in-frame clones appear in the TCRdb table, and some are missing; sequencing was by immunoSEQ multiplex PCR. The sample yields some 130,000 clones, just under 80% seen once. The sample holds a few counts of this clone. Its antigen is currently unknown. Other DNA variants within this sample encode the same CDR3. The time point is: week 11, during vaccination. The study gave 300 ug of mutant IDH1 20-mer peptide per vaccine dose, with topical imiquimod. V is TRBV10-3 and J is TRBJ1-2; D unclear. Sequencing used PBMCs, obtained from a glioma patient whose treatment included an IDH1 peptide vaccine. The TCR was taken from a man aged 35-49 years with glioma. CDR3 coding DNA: TGTGCCATCAGTGTATCGCCTAACTATGGCTACACCTTC. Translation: CAISVSPNYGYTF.